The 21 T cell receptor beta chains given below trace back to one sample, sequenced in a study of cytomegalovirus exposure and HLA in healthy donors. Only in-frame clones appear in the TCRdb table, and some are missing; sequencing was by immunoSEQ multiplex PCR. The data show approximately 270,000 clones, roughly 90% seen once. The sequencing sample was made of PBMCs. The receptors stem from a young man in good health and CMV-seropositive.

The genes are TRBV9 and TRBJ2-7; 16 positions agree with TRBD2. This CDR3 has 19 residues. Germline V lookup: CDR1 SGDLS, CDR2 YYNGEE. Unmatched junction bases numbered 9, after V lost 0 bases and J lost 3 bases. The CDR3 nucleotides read TGTGCCAGCAGCGTAGAGGGACTAGCGGGAGGGGGGTCCCTCTACGAGCAGTACTTC. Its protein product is CASSVEGLAGGGSLYEQYF.

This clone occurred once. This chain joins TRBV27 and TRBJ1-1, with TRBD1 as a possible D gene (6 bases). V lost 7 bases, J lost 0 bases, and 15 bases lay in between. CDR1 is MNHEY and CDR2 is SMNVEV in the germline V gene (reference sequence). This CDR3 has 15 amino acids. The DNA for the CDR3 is TGTGCCAGCAAACGAGAGGCAGGGGTGAACACTGAAGCTTTCTTT. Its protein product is CASKREAGVNTEAFF.

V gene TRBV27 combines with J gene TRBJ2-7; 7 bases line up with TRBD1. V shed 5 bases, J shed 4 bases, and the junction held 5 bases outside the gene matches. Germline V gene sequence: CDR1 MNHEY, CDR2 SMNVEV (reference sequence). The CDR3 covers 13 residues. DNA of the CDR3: TGTGCCAGCAGTAATGCAGGGGGTTACGAGCAGTACTTC. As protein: CASSNAGGYEQYF.

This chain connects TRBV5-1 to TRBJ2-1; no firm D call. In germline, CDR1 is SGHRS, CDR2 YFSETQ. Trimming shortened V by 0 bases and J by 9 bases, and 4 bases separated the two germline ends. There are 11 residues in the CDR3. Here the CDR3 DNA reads TGCGCCAGCAGCTTGGGGCCTGAGCAGTTCTTC. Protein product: CASSLGPEQFF.

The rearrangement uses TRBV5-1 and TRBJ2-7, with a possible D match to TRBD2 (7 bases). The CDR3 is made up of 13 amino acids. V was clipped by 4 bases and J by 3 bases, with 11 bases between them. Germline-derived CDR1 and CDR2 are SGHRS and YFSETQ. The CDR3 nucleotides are TGCGCCAGCAGCGGGGAGGGGGTCTACGAGCAGTACTTC. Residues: CASSGEGVYEQYF.

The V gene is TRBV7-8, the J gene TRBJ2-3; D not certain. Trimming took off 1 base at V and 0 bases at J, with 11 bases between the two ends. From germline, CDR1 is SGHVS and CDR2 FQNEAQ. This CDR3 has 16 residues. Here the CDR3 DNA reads TGTGCCAGCAGCTTAGAGCGCGGCTCTAGCACAGATACGCAGTATTTT. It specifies CASSLERGSSTDTQYF.

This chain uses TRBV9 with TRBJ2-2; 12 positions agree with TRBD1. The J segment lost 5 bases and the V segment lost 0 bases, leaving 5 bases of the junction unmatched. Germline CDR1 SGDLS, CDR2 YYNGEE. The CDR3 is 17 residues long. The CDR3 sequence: CASSVDGTGGRTGELFF. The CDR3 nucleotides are TGTGCCAGCAGCGTAGATGGGACAGGGGGCCGGACCGGGGAGCTGTTTTTT. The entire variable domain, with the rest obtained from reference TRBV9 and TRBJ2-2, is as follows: DSGVTQTPKHLITATGQRVTLRCSPRSGDLSVYWYQQSLDQGLQFLIQYYNGEERAKGNILERFSAQQFPDLHSELNLSSLELGDSALYFCASSVDGTGGRTGELFFGEGSRLTVL.

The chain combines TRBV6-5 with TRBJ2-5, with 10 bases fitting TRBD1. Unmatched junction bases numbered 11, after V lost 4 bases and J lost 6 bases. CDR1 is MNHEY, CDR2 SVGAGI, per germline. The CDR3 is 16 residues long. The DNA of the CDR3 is TGTGCCAGCAGTTTGACACGACAGGGGGCGCGAAAGACCCAGTACTTC. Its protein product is CASSLTRQGARKTQYF.

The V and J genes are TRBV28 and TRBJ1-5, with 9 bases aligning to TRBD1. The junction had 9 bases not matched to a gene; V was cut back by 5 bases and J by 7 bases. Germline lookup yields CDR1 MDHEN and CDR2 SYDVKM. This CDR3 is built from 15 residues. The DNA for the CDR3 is TGTGCCAGCAGTCCGACGGGACAGGGAGTGCAGCCCCAGCATTTT. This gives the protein CASSPTGQGVQPQHF.

The CDR3 is CASRPRERTDTQYF. The CDR3 nucleotides are TGTGCCAGCAGACCCAGGGAGAGGACAGATACGCAGTATTTT. The chain combines TRBV2 with TRBJ2-3; D may be TRBD1 or TRBD2 (5 bases each). The germline V gene encodes CDR1 SNHLY and CDR2 FYNNEI. Trimming took 6 bases from V and 3 from J, leaving 13 bases between them. This CDR3 has 14 amino acids.

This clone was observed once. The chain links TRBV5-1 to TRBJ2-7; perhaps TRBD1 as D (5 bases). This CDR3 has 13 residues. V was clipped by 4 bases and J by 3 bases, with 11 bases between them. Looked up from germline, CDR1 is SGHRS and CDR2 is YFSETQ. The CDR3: CASSPERGYEQYF. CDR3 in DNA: TGCGCCAGCAGCCCAGAAAGGGGCTACGAGCAGTACTTC.

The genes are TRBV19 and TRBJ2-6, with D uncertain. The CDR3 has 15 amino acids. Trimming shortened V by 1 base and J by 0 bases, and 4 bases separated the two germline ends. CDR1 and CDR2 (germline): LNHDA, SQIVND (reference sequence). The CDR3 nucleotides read TGTGCCAGTAGTATAGCCAGCTCTGGGGCCAACGTCCTGACTTTC. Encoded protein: CASSIASSGANVLTF.

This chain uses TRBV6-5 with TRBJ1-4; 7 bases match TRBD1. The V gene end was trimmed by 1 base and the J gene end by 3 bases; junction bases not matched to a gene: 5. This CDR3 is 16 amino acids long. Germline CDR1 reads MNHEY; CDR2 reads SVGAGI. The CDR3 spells CASSYLQGGPNEKLFF. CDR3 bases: TGTGCCAGCAGTTACTTGCAGGGGGGTCCTAATGAAAAACTGTTTTTT.

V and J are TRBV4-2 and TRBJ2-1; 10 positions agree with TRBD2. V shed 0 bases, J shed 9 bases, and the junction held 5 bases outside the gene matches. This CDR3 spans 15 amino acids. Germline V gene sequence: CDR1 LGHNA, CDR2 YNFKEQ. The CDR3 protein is CASSQEIAGGAEQFF. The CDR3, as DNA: TGTGCCAGCAGCCAAGAGATAGCGGGAGGCGCTGAGCAGTTCTTC.

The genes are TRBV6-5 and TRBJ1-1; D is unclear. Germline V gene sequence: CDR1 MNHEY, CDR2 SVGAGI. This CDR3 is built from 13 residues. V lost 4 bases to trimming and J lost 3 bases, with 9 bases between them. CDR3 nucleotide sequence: TGTGCCAGCAGTTTTCGGCGGTACACTGAAGCTTTCTTT. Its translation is CASSFRRYTEAFF.

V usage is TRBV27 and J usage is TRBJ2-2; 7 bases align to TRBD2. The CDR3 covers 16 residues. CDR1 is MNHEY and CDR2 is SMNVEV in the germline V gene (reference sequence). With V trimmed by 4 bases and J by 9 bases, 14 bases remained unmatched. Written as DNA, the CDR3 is TGTGCCAGCAGTTCCCCTCCGTCTAGGGAGGGCCGGGAGCTGTTTTTT. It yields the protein CASSSPPSREGRELFF.

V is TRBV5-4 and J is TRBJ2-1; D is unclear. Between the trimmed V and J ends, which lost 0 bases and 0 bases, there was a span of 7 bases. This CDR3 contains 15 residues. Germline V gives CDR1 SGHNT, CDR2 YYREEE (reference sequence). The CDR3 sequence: CASSLGLHSYNEQFF. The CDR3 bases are TGTGCCAGCAGCTTGGGACTCCACTCCTACAATGAGCAGTTCTTC.

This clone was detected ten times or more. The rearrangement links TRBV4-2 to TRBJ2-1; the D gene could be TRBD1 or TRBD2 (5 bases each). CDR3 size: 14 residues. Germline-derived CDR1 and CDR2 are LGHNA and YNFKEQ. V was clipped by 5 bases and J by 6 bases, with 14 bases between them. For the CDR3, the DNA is TGTGCCAGCAGCAGTCGGGACCGCCGCAATGAGCAGTTCTTC. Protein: CASSSRDRRNEQFF.

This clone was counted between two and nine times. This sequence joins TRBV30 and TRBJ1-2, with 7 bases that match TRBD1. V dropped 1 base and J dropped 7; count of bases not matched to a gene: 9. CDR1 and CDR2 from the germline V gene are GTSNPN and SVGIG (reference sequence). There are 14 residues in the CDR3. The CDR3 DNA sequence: TGTGCCTGGAGTGGGAACAGGGGACTCGGTGGCTACACCTTC. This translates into CAWSGNRGLGGYTF.

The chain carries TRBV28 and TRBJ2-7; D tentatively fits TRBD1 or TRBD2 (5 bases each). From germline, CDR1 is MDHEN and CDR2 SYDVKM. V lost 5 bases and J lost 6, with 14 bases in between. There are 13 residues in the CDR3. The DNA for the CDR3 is TGTGCCAGCAGTAGGGACGGGTACGGCGAGCAGTACTTC. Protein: CASSRDGYGEQYF. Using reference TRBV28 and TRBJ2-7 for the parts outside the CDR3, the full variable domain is DVKVTQSSRYLVKRTGEKVFLECVQDMDHENMFWYRQDPGLGLRLIYFSYDVKMKEKGDIPEGYSVSREKKERFSLILESASTNQTSMYLCASSRDGYGEQYFGPGTRLTVT.

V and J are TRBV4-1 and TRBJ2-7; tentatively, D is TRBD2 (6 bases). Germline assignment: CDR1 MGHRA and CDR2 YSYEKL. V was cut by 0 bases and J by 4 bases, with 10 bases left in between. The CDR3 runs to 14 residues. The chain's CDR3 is CASSQELAGYEQYF. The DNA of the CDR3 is TGCGCCAGCAGCCAAGAACTAGCAGGGTACGAGCAGTACTTC.